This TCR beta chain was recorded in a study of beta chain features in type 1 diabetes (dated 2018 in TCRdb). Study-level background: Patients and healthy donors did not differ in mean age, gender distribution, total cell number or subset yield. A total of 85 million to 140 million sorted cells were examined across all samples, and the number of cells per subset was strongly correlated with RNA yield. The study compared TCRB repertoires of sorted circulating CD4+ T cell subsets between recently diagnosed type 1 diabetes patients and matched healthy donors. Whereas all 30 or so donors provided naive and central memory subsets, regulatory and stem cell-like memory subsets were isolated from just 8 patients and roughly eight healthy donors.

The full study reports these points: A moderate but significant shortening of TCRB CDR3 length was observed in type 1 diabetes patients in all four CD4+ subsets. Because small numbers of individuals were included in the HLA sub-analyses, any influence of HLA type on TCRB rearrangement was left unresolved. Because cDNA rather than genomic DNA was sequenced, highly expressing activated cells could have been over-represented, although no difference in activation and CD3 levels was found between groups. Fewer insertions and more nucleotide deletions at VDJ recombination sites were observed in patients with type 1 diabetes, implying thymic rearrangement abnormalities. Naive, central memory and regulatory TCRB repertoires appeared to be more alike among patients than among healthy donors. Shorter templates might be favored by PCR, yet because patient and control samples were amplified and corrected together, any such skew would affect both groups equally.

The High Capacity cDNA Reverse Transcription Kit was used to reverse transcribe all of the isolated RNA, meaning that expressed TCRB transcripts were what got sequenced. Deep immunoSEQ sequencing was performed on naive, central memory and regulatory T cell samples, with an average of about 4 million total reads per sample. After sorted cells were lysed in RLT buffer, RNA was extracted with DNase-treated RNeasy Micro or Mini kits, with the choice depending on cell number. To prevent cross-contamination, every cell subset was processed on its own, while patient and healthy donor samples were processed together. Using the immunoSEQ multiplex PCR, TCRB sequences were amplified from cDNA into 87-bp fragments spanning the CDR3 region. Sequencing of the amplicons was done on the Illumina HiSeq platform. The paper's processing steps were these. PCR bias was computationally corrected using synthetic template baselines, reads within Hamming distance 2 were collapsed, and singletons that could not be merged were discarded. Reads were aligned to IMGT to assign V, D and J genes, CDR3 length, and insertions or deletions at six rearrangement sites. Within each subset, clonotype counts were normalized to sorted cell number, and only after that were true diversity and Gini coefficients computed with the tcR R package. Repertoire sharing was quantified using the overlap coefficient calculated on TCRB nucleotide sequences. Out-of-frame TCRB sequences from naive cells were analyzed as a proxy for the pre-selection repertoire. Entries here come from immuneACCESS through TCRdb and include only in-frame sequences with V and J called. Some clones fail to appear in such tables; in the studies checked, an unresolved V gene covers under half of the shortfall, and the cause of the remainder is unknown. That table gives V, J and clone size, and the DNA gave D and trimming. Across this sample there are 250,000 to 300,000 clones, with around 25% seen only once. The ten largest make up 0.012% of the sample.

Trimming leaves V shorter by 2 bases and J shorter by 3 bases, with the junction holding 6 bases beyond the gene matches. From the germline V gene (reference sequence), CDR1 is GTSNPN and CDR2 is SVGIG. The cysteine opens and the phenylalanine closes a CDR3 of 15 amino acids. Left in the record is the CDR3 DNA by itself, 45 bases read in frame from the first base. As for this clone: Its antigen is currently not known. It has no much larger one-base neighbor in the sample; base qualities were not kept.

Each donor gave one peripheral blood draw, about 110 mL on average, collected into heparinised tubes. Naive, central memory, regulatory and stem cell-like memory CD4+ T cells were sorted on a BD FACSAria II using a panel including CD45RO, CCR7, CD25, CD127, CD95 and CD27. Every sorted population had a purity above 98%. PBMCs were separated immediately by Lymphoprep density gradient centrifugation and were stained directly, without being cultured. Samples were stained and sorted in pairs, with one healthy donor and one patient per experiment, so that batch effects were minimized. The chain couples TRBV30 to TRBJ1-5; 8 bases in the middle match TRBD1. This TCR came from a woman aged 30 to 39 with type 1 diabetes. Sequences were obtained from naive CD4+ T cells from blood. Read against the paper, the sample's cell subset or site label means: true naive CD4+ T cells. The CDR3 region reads CAWSQTGAPNQPQHF. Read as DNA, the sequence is TGTGCCTGGAGTCAGACAGGGGCCCCCAATCAGCCCCAGCATTTT.